Following are 11 T cell receptor beta chains from one sample sequenced in a study of PD-1 blockade in classical Hodgkin lymphoma. Sequencing was performed with immunoSEQ multiplex PCR; in TCRdb, only in-frame clones are kept and a portion is missing. The table has 30,000 or so clones, 90% to 95% seen once. The sample's time point: newly diagnosed, previously untreated cHL patient sample. Material for sequencing was peripheral blood mononuclear cells (PBMCs). All receptors derive from a human donor with classical Hodgkin lymphoma.

The V gene is TRBV6-5, the J gene TRBJ2-7; possible D gene TRBD2, 6 bases. The CDR3 runs 12 residues. Germline CDR1 reads MNHEY; CDR2 reads SVGAGI. V lost 4 bases to trimming and J lost 5 bases, with 9 bases between them. The DNA for the CDR3 is TGTGCCAGCAGTTGGAGGGGAAACGAGCAGTACTTC. Translated: CASSWRGNEQYF.

The chain links TRBV30 to TRBJ2-1, with 12 bases identical to TRBD2. The CDR3 extends over 21 amino acids. The germline V gene has CDR1 GTSNPN and CDR2 SVGIG (reference sequence). The J segment lost 0 bases and the V segment lost 3 bases, leaving 18 bases of the junction unmatched. The CDR3 here is CAWSQPWTSGKITSSYNEQFF. Here the CDR3 DNA reads TGTGCCTGGAGCCAACCCTGGACTAGCGGGAAGATTACGAGCTCCTACAATGAGCAGTTCTTC. The full variable domain, in which reference TRBV30 and TRBJ2-1 provide the parts outside the CDR3, is SQTIHQWPATLVQPVGSPLSLECTVEGTSNPNLYWYRQAAGRGLQLLFYSVGIGQISSEVPQNLSASRPQDRQFILSSKKLLLSDSGFYLCAWSQPWTSGKITSSYNEQFFGPGTRLTVL.

The chain combines TRBV27 with TRBJ1-5; D is unresolved. Trimming left V 3 bases short and J 0 bases short, with 18 bases between. Germline lookup yields CDR1 MNHEY and CDR2 SMNVEV (reference sequence). This CDR3 has 18 residues. The CDR3 region is CASSFSSRGDYSNQPQHF. The DNA for the CDR3 is TGTGCCAGCAGTTTTTCTTCTCGTGGAGACTATAGCAATCAGCCCCAGCATTTT.

The chain uses TRBV14 and TRBJ2-3, with D hard to call. CDR3 length: 14 residues. V was pared by 0 bases and J by 6 bases, with 10 bases between. Germline loops: CDR1 SGHDN, CDR2 FVKESK. In DNA, the CDR3 is TGTGCCAGCAGCCAAGATCATGGTTCCGATACGCAGTATTTT. It codes for CASSQDHGSDTQYF.

CDR3 bases: TGCAGCGTTGATAGGGGGCAGAACACTGAAGCTTTCTTT. Protein: CSVDRGQNTEAFF. The chain links TRBV29-1 to TRBJ1-1; 7 bases are shared with TRBD1. The CDR3 is 13 amino acids. Germline trimming cut 3 bases from V and 1 base from J; bases unmatched to any gene: 2. Germline CDR1 and CDR2: SQVTM and ANQGSEA.

The CDR3 nucleotides are TGTGCCAGCAGCGATCCTAGCGGGAGTAACGAGCAGTACTTC. Translation gives CASSDPSGSNEQYF. This rearrangement joins TRBV11-1 to TRBJ2-7; TRBD2 matches at 10 bases. The CDR3 covers 14 residues. Germline V gene lookup returns CDR1 SGHAT and CDR2 FQDESV (reference sequence). With 5 bases clipped from V and 5 bases from J, the junction kept 6 bases outside the gene matches.

The chain combines TRBV6-5 with TRBJ1-5; possible D gene TRBD1, 6 bases. The length of the CDR3 is 13 residues. The germline V gene has CDR1 MNHEY and CDR2 SVGAGI. V was shortened by 2 bases and J by 4 bases, with 6 bases between the two germline ends. DNA of the CDR3: TGTGCCAGCAGTTACGACAGGAATCAGCCCCAGCATTTT. This translates into CASSYDRNQPQHF.

The chain couples TRBV28 to TRBJ1-2, with D hard to call. V lost 10 bases and J 5 bases, leaving 17 bases between the germline ends. The CDR3 covers 13 residues. Germline V CDR1 and CDR2: MDHEN, SYDVKM. In DNA form, the CDR3 reads TGTGCCATCCTCCCGGGCTCGAGGTATGGCTACACCTTC. It translates to CAILPGSRYGYTF.

This chain uses TRBV5-4 with TRBJ2-5, with TRBD2 identical over 12 bases. CDR3 size: 18 residues. Germline V lookup: CDR1 SGHNT, CDR2 YYREEE (reference sequence). V lost 2 bases to trimming and J lost 2 bases; unmatched junction nucleotides: 10. The CDR3 region has the DNA TGTGCCAGCAGCTTATCCCCCGGACTAGCGGGACTTCAAGAGACCCAGTACTTC. Its translation is CASSLSPGLAGLQETQYF.

V is TRBV7-9 and J is TRBJ1-4; 9 bases align to TRBD1. Germline CDR1 and CDR2: SEHNR and FQNEAQ (reference sequence). The CDR3 totals 14 residues. Unmatched junction bases numbered 6, after V lost 5 bases and J lost 8 bases. The CDR3 reads CASSPDRGGEKLFF. CDR3 nucleotide sequence: TGTGCCAGCAGCCCGGACAGGGGTGGGGAAAAACTGTTTTTT.

There are a few counts of this clone. The V gene is TRBV29-1, the J gene TRBJ2-5, with D perhaps TRBD1 or TRBD2 (6 bases each). The germline V and J ends were trimmed by 4 bases and 8 bases, with 14 bases remaining between them. Germline V gene lookup returns CDR1 SQVTM and CDR2 ANQGSEA. This CDR3 is 12 amino acids long. Here the CDR3 reads CSVGEGGLTQYF. The CDR3 nucleotides read TGCAGCGTTGGTGAGGGGGGTTTAACCCAGTACTTC.